A selection of T cell receptor beta chains follows, all from one sample in a study of OX40 agonist ivuxolimab in advanced cancers. Here immunoSEQ multiplex PCR was the method, and the copy in TCRdb shows in-frame clones only, minus some. The data hold approximately 130,000 clones, with less than 95% observed a single time. The source was CD4+ or CD8+ T cells sorted from blood, collected in a trial of the OX40 agonist ivuxolimab. The receptors here all came from an adult with an advanced solid tumor such as melanoma, head and neck, liver or kidney cancer. Each CDR3 is given with its conserved first and last residue. Fields, in order: D gene, clone size, V gene, J gene, CDR3 DNA, CDR3 protein. A D gene is named only where the DNA matches it firmly. Some rows mark clone size as missing; the rest say once, few, many or name a class of expanded clone.

TRBD2	once	TRBV7-9	TRBJ2-7	TGTGCCAGCAGCTCTGGGACTAGCGGTAACGAGCAGTACTTC	CASSSGTSGNEQYF
TRBD1	-	TRBV7-8	TRBJ1-3	TGTGCCAGCAGCTTATATTTCCCAGGGGGGGGCTCAGGAAACACCATATATTTT	CASSLYFPGGGSGNTIYF
TRBD1	-	TRBV6-5	TRBJ2-7	TGTGCCAGCAGTTACGGGCCCGGGACAGAACCCTACGAGCAGTACTTC	CASSYGPGTEPYEQYF
-	-	TRBV5-1	TRBJ2-7	TGCGCCAGCAGCCCACCGAATAGACCCGCGGGCCAGGTTGACGAGCAGTACTTC	CASSPPNRPAGQVDEQYF
TRBD2	-	TRBV18	TRBJ2-3	TGTGCCAGCTCACCAGGGGTAGCGGGAGGAGGAGATACGCAGTATTTT	CASSPGVAGGGDTQYF
-	once	TRBV2	TRBJ1-3	TGTGCCAGCGGGTTTGCAGGCCCTGGAAACACCATATATTTT	CASGFAGPGNTIYF
TRBD1	-	TRBV5-1	TRBJ2-1	TGCGCCAGCAGCCCCACTGGACAGGGTTGGTACAATGAGCAGTTCTTC	CASSPTGQGWYNEQFF
TRBD2	-	TRBV11-2	TRBJ2-1	TGTGCCAGCAGCTTAGCCCTAGCGGGAGTAGGTGAGCAGTTCTTC	CASSLALAGVGEQFF
-	-	TRBV9	TRBJ1-2	TGTGCCAGCAGCGTAGGCGGGGGATCGGCTTATGGCTACACCTTC	CASSVGGGSAYGYTF
TRBD1	once	TRBV11-1	TRBJ2-7	TGTGCCAGCAGCTCTGGACAGGGCATCCACGAGCAGTACTTC	CASSSGQGIHEQYF
-	-	TRBV11-2	TRBJ2-7	TGTGCCAGCAGCCCCCCGCGATGGTACTCCTACGAGCAGTACTTC	CASSPPRWYSYEQYF
-	-	TRBV11-2	TRBJ1-4	TGTGCCAGCAGCTTAGGACGATCCATGTTAGCAACTAATGAAAAACTGTTTTTT	CASSLGRSMLATNEKLFF
TRBD1	-	TRBV6-5	TRBJ1-2	TGTGCCAGCAGCCCGGGACAGGGCACCTATGGCTACACCTTC	CASSPGQGTYGYTF
-	-	TRBV10-3	TRBJ1-2	TGTGCCATCAGTGAGGGGCAGGGAGACTATGGCTACACCTTC	CAISEGQGDYGYTF
TRBD2	-	TRBV7-2	TRBJ2-1	TGTGCCAGCAGCTTAACTAGCGGGAGTGAACATGAGCAGTTCTTC	CASSLTSGSEHEQFF
-	once	TRBV5-5	TRBJ1-4	TGTGCCAGCAGCTTGATGAGGGGCGCAGCTAATGAAAAACTGTTTTTT	CASSLMRGAANEKLFF
TRBD1	-	TRBV5-1	TRBJ2-1	TGCGCCAGCAGCGCCGGGACAGGGAGTAACAATGAGCAGTTCTTC	CASSAGTGSNNEQFF
-	-	TRBV6-1	TRBJ2-7	TGTGCCAGCACGGTGAGAACACTCTGGGACGAGCAGTACTTC	CASTVRTLWDEQYF